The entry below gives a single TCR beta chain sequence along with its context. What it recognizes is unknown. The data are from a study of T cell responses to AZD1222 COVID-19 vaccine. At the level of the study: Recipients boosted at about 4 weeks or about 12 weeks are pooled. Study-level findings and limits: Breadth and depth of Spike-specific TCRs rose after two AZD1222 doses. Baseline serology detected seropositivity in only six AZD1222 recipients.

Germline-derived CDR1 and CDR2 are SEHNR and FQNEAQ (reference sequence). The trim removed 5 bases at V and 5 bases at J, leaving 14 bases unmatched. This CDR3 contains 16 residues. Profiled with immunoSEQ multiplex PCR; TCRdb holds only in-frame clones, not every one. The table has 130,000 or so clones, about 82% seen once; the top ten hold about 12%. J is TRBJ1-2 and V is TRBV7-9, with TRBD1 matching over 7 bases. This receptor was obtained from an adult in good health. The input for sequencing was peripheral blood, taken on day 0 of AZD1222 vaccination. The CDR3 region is CASSPARGQGGYGYTF. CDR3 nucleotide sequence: TGTGCCAGCAGCCCTGCGCGTGGGCAGGGGGGGTATGGCTACACCTTC.